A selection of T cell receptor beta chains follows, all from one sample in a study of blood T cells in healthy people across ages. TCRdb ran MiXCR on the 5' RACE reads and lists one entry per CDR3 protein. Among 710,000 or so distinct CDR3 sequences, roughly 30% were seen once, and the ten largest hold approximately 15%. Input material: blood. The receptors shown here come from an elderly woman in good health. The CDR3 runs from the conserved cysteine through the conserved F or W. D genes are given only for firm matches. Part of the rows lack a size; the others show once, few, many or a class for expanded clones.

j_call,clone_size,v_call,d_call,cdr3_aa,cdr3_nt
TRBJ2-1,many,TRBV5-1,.,CASSQEPTSYNEQFF,TGCGCCAGCAGTCAGGAGCCTACCTCCTACAATGAGCAGTTCTTC
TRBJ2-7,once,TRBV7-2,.,CASAQGAVSSYEQYF,TGTGCCAGCGCGCAAGGGGCAGTCTCCTCCTACGAGCAGTACTTC
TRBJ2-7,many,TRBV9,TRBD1,CASSPQDRVLGEQYF,TGTGCCAGCAGCCCCCAAGACAGGGTCCTTGGCGAGCAGTACTTC
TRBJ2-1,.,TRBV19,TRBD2,CASSEASGGYNEQFF,TGTGCCAGTAGTGAGGCTAGCGGGGGGTACAATGAGCAGTTCTTC
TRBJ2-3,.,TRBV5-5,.,CASSSTTQKADTQYF,TGTGCCAGCAGCTCTACGACACAGAAAGCAGATACGCAGTATTTT
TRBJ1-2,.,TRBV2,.,CATLGRGCTF,TGTGCCACCCTTGGGCGGGGGTGCACCTTC
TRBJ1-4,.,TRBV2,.,CASSEQWGREKLFF,TGTGCCAGCAGTGAACAGTGGGGTCGGGAAAAACTGTTTTTT
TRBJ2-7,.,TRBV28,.,CASSISPSYEQYF,TGTGCCAGCAGTATATCCCCCTCCTACGAGCAGTACTTC
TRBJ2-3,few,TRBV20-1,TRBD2,CSAPSQGLAGSTDTQYF,TGCAGTGCCCCCTCCCAGGGACTAGCGGGCTCCACAGATACGCAGTATTTT
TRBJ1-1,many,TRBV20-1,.,CSAARGEAFF,TGCAGTGCCGCTAGAGGAGAAGCTTTCTTT
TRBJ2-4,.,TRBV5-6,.,CASRVGSGAKDIQYF,TGTGCCAGCAGGGTTGGATCGGGAGCCAAAGACATTCAGTACTTC
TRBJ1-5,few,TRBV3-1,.,CASTLQGLPDRNNQPQHF,TGTGCCAGCACCCTCCAAGGGCTTCCAGACAGAAACAATCAGCCCCAGCATTTT
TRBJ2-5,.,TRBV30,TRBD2,CAWTRKGGETQYF,TGTGCCTGGACCAGGAAGGGAGGGGAGACCCAGTACTTC
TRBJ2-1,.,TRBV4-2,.,CASSQVRVGSYNEQFF,TGTGCCAGCAGCCAAGTCCGCGTCGGCTCCTACAATGAGCAGTTCTTC
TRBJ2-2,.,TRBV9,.,CASSLAHSGELFF,TGTGCCAGCAGCTTAGCCCACAGCGGGGAGCTGTTTTTT
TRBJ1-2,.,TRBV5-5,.,CASSPNPGSPWGYTF,TGTGCCAGCAGCCCTAACCCAGGCAGCCCGTGGGGCTACACCTTC
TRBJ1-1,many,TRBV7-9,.,CASSLVSGMNTEAFF,TGTGCCAGCAGCTTAGTGTCAGGGATGAACACTGAAGCTTTCTTT
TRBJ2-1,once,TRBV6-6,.,CASRGGTRYNEQFF,TGTGCCAGCAGAGGGGGGACTCGCTACAATGAGCAGTTCTTC
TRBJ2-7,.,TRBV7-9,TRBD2,CASSMTSGGARNEQYF,TGTGCCAGCAGCATGACGAGCGGGGGGGCCAGGAATGAGCAGTACTTC
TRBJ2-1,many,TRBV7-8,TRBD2,CASNKLAKSSNEQFF,TGTGCCAGCAACAAACTAGCGAAATCCTCCAATGAGCAGTTCTTC
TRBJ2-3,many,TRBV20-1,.,CSAMTDYTDTQYF,TGCAGTGCTATGACAGACTACACAGATACGCAGTATTTT
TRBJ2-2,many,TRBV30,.,CAWRSQGSGELFF,TGTGCCTGGAGGTCTCAGGGATCCGGGGAGCTGTTTTTT
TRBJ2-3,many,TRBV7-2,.,CASSLRRGASGYTDTQYF,TGTGCCAGCAGCTTAAGGAGGGGGGCTAGCGGCTACACAGATACGCAGTATTTT
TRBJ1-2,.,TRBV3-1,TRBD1,CASSQEEAGGYGYTF,TGTGCCAGCAGCCAAGAAGAGGCAGGGGGTTATGGCTACACCTTC
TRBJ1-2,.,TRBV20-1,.,CSARLKTPSRYGYTF,TGCAGTGCTAGGTTAAAGACCCCATCCCGCTATGGCTACACCTTC
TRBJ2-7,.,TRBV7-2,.,CASSFGQIYEQYF,TGTGCCAGCAGCTTTGGCCAGATCTACGAGCAGTACTTC
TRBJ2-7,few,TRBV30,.,CAWSETGSVYEQYF,TGTGCCTGGAGTGAAACAGGGAGCGTCTACGAGCAGTACTTC
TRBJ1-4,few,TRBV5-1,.,CASSSSGGSNEKLFF,TGCGCCAGCAGCTCGTCGGGCGGATCAAATGAAAAACTGTTTTTT
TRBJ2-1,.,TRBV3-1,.,CASSQDERGKQFF,TGTGCCAGCAGCCAAGATGAACGGGGCAAGCAGTTCTTC
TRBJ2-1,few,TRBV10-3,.,CAISEPGRPGDEQFF,TGTGCCATCAGTGAGCCGGGACGGCCTGGGGATGAGCAGTTCTTC
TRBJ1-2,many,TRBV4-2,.,CASSQDIEYYGYTF,TGTGCCAGCAGCCAAGATATAGAGTACTATGGCTACACCTTC
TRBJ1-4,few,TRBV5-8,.,CASSLGYPGTSTNEKLFF,TGTGCCAGCAGCTTGGGGTACCCTGGAACTTCAACTAATGAAAAACTGTTTTTT
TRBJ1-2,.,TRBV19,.,CASSIDGRNYGYTF,TGTGCCAGTAGTATAGATGGCCGGAACTATGGCTACACCTTC
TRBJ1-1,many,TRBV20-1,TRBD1,CSAPGQMNTEAFF,TGCAGTGCCCCGGGACAGATGAACACTGAAGCTTTCTTT
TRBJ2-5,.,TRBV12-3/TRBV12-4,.,CASSSSVAQETQYF,TGTGCCAGCAGTTCCTCCGTTGCTCAAGAGACCCAGTACTTC
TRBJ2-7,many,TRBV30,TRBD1,CAWTASDRATYEQYF,TGTGCCTGGACCGCTTCGGACAGGGCCACCTACGAGCAGTACTTC
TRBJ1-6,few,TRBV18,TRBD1,CASSPFMVGQGNSPLHF,TGTGCCAGCTCACCATTTATGGTGGGACAGGGAAATTCACCCCTCCACTTT
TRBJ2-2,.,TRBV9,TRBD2,CASSGGTSGGATGELFF,TGTGCCAGCAGCGGTGGGACTAGCGGGGGGGCCACCGGGGAGCTGTTTTTT
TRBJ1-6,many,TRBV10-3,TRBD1,CAISEDRGPNSPLHF,TGTGCCATCAGTGAGGACAGGGGTCCCAATTCACCCCTCCACTTT
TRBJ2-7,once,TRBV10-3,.,CAISEGTYEQYF,TGTGCCATCAGTGAGGGCACCTACGAGCAGTACTTC
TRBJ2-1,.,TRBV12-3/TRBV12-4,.,CASRKKSSYNEQFF,TGTGCCAGCAGAAAAAAGAGCTCCTACAATGAGCAGTTCTTC
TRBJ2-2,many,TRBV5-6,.,CASSSTDGRTGELFF,TGTGCCAGCAGCTCGACAGATGGGAGAACCGGGGAGCTGTTTTTT
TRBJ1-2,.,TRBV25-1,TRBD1,CASREPTGSGYTF,TGTGCCAGCAGGGAACCGACAGGGAGCGGCTACACCTTC
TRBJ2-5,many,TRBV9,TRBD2,CASSGRSSGGQETQYF,TGTGCCAGCAGCGGAAGATCTAGCGGGGGCCAAGAGACCCAGTACTTC
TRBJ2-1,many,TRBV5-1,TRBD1,CASSKGQGAINEQFF,TGCGCCAGCAGCAAGGGACAGGGGGCAATCAATGAGCAGTTCTTC
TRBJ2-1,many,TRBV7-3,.,CASSLNGAMSYNEQFF,TGTGCCAGCAGCTTAAACGGGGCGATGAGCTACAATGAGCAGTTCTTC
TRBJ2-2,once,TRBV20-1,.,CSAIRGGTGELFF,TGCAGTGCCATCCGGGGCGGCACCGGGGAGCTGTTTTTT
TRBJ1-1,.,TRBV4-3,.,CASSQDAGLGKAFF,TGCGCCAGCAGCCAAGACGCCGGATTGGGAAAAGCTTTCTTT
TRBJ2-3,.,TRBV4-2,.,CASSQGHDGPSYF,TGTGCCAGCAGCCAGGGGCACGACGGTCCCAGCTATTTT
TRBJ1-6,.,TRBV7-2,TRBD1,CASSSGQYNPPLHF,TGTGCCAGCAGCTCGGGACAGTATAATCCACCCCTCCACTTT
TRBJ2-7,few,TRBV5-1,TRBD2,CASSLLAGGRYEQYF,TGCGCCAGCAGCTTGTTGGCGGGGGGTAGGTACGAGCAGTACTTC
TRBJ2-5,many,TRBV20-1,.,CSASHPGPQETQYF,TGCAGTGCTAGCCACCCGGGTCCCCAAGAGACCCAGTACTTC
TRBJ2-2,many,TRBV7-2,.,CASSLMQGGTGELFF,TGTGCCAGCAGCTTAATGCAGGGAGGCACCGGGGAGCTGTTTTTT
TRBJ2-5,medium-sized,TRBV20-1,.,CSVSAQETQYF,TGCAGTGTGTCGGCCCAAGAGACCCAGTACTTC
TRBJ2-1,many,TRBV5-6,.,CASSFRPYNEQFF,TGTGCCAGCAGCTTCCGACCCTACAATGAGCAGTTCTTC
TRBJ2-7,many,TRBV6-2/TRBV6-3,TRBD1,CASRARQGNYEQYF,TGTGCCAGCAGGGCTCGACAGGGGAACTACGAGCAGTACTTC
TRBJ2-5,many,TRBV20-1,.,CSAGPPGPQETQYF,TGCAGTGCTGGTCCTCCGGGACCCCAAGAGACCCAGTACTTC